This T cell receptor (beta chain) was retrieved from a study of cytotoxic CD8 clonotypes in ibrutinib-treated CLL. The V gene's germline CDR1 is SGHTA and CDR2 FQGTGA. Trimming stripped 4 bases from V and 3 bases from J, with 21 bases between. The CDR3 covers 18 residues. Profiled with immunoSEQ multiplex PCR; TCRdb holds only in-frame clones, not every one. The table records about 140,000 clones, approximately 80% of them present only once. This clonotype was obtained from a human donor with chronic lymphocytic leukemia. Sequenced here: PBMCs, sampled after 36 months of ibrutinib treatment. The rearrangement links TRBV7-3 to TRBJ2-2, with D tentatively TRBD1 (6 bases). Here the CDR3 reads CASSSGTLGPPYTGELFF. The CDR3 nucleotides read TGTGCCAGCAGCTCCGGGACACTCGGACCCCCGTACACCGGGGAGCTGTTTTTT.